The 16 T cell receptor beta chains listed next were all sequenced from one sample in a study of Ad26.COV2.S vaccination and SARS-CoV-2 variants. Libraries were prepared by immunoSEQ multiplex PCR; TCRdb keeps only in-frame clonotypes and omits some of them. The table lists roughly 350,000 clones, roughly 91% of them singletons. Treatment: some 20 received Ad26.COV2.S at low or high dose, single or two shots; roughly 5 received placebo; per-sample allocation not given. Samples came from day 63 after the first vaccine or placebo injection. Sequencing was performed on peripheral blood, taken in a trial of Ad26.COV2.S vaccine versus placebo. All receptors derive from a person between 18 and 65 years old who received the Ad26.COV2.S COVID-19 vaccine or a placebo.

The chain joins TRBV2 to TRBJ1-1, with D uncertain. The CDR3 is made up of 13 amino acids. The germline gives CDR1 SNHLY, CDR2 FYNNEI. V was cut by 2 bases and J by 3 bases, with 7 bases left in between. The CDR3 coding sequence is TGTGCCAGCAGTGAAAGGCAGGACACTGAAGCTTTCTTT. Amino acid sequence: CASSERQDTEAFF.

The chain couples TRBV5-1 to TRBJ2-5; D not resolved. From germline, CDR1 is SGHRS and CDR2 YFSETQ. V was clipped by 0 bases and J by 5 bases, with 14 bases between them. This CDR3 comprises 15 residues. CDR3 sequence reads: CASSLGQAGGETQYF. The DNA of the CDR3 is TGCGCCAGCAGCTTGGGGCAAGCCGGTGGGGAGACCCAGTACTTC.

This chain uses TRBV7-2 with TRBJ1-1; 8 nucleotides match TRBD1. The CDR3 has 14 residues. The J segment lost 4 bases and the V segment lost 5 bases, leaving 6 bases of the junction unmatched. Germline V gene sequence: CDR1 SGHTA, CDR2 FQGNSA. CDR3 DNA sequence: TGTGCCAGCAGCCTACAGGGGGGTGTCACTGAAGCTTTCTTT. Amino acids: CASSLQGGVTEAFF.

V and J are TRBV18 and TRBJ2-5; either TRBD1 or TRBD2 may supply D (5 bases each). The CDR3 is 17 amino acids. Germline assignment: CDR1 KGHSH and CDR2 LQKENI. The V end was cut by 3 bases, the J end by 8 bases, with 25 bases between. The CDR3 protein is CASSPPDHVRDPITQYF. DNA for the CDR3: TGTGCCAGCTCACCCCCGGACCACGTTAGGGACCCCATAACCCAGTACTTC.

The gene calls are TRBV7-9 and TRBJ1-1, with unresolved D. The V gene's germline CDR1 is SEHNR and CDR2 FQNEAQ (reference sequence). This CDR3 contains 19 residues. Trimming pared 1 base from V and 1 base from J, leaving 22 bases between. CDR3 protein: CASSLVAFLGGRKNTEAFF. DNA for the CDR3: TGTGCCAGCAGCTTAGTGGCCTTTCTCGGTGGACGGAAGAACACTGAAGCTTTCTTT.

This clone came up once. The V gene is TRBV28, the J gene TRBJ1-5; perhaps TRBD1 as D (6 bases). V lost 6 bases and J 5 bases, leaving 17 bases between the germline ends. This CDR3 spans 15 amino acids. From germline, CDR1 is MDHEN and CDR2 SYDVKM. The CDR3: CASRNSEGGYQPQHF. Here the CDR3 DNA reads TGTGCCAGCAGAAACTCTGAGGGGGGATATCAGCCCCAGCATTTT.

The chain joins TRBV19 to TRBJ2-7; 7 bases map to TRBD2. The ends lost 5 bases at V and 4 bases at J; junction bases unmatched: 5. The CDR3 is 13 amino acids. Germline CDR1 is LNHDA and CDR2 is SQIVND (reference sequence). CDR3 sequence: CASSARGGYEQYF. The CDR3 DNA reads TGTGCCAGTAGTGCCCGCGGGGGTTACGAGCAGTACTTC.

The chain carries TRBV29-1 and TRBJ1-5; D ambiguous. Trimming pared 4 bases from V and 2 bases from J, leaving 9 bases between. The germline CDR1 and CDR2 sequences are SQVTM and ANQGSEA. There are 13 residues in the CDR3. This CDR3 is CSVGSGGNQPQHF. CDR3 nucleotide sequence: TGCAGCGTTGGAAGCGGGGGCAATCAGCCCCAGCATTTT. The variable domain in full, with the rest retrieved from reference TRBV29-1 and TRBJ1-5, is SAVISQKPSRDICQRGTSLTIQCQVDSQVTMMFWYRQQPGQSLTLIATANQGSEATYESGFVIDKFPISRPNLTFSTLTVSNMSPEDSSIYLCSVGSGGNQPQHFGDGTRLSIL.

CDR3 amino acids: CATSRDLGENEKLFF. The CDR3 nucleotides read TGTGCCACCAGCAGAGATCTAGGGGAAAATGAAAAACTGTTTTTT. This sequence joins TRBV15 and TRBJ1-4; TRBD1 is a possible D gene (5 bases). Germline-derived CDR1 and CDR2 are LNHNV and YYDKDF (reference sequence). The CDR3 is made up of 15 amino acids. With 0 bases removed from V and 5 bases from J, the gap between germline ends came to 10 bases.

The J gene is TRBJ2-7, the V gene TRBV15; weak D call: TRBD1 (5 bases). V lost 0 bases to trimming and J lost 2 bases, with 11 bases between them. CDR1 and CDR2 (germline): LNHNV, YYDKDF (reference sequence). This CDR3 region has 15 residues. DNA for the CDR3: TGTGCCACCAGCAGAGATGTCGCGGACACCTACGAGCAGTACTTC. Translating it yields CATSRDVADTYEQYF. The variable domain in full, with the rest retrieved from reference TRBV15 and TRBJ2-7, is DAMVIQNPRYQVTQFGKPVTLSCSQTLNHNVMYWYQQKSSQAPKLLFHYYDKDFNNEADTPDNFQSRRPNTSFCFLDIRSPGLGDTAMYLCATSRDVADTYEQYFGPGTRLTVT.

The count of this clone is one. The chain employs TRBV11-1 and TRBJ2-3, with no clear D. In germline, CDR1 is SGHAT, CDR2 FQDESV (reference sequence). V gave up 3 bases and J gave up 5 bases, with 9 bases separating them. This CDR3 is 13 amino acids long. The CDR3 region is CASSFSTRDTQYF. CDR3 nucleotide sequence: TGTGCCAGCAGCTTCTCGACAAGAGATACGCAGTATTTT.

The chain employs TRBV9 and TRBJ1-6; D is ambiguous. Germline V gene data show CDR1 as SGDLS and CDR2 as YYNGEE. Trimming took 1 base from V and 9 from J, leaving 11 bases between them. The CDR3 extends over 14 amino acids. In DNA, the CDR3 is TGTGCCAGCAGCGTATCCGGCAGTGGTTCACCCCTCCACTTT. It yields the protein CASSVSGSGSPLHF.

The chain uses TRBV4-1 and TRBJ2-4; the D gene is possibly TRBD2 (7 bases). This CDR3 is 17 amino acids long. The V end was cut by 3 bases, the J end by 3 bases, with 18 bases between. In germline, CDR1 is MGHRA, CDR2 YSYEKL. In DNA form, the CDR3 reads TGCGCCAGCAGCCAGGTCTTGCGGGGGCGGGGCAAAAACATTCAGTACTTC. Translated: CASSQVLRGRGKNIQYF.

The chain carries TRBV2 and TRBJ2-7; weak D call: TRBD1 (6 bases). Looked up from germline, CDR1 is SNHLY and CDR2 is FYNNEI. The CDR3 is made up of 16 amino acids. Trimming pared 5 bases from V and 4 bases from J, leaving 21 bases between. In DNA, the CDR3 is TGTGCCAGCAGTCCCGCACAGGGATTCGGTATGTACGAGCAGTACTTC. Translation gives CASSPAQGFGMYEQYF.

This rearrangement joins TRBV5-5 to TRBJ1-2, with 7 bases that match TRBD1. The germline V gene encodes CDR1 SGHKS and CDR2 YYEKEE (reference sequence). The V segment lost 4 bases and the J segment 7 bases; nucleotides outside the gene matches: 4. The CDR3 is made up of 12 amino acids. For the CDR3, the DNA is TGTGCCAGCAGCCCGACAGGGTTTGGCTACACCTTC. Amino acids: CASSPTGFGYTF.

CDR3 sequence (DNA): TGCGCCAGCAGCTTTGGGCACGGGGAGACCCAGTACTTC. Translating it yields CASSFGHGETQYF. V and J are TRBV5-1 and TRBJ2-5; no clear D. Germline V CDR1 and CDR2: SGHRS, YFSETQ. The length of the CDR3 is 13 residues. Trimming pared 2 bases from V and 5 bases from J, leaving 10 bases between. Supplemented by reference TRBV5-1 and TRBJ2-5, the full variable domain reads KAGVTQTPRYLIKTRGQQVTLSCSPISGHRSVSWYQQTPGQGLQFLFEYFSETQRNKGNFPGRFSGRQFSNSRSEMNVSTLELGDSALYLCASSFGHGETQYFGPGTRLLVL.